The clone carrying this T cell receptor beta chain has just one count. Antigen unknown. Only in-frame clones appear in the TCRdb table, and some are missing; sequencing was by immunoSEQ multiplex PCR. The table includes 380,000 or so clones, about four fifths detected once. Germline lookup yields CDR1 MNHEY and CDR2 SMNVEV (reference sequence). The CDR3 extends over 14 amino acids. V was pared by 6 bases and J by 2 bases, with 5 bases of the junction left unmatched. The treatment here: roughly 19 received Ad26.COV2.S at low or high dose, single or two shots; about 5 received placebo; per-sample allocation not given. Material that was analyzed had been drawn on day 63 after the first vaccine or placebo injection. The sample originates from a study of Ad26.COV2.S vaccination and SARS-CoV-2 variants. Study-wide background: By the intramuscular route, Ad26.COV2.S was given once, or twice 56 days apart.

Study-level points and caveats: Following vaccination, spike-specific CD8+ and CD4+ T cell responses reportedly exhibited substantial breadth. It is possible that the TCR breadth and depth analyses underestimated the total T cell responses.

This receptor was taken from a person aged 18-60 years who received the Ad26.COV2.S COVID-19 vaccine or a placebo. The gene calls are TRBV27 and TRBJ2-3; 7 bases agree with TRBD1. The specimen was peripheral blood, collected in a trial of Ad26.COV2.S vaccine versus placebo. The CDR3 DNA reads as TGTGCCAGCAGGGGGGACAGCATCACAGATACGCAGTATTTT. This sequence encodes CASRGDSITDTQYF.